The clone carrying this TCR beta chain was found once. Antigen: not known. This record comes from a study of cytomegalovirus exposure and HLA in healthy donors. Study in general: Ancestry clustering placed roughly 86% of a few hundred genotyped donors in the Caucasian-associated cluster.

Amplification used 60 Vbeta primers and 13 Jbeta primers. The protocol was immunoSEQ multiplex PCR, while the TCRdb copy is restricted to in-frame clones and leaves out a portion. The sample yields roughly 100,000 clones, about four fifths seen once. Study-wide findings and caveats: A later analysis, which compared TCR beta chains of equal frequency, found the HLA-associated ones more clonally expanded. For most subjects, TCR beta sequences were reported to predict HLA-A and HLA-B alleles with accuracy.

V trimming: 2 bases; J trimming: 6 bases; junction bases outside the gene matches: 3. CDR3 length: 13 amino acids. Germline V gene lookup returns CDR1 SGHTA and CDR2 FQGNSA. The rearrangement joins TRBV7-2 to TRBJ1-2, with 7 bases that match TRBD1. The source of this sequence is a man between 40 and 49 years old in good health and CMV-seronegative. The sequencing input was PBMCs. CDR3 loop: CASSLPTGDGYTF. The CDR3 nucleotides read TGTGCCAGCAGCTTACCCACAGGGGATGGCTACACCTTC.